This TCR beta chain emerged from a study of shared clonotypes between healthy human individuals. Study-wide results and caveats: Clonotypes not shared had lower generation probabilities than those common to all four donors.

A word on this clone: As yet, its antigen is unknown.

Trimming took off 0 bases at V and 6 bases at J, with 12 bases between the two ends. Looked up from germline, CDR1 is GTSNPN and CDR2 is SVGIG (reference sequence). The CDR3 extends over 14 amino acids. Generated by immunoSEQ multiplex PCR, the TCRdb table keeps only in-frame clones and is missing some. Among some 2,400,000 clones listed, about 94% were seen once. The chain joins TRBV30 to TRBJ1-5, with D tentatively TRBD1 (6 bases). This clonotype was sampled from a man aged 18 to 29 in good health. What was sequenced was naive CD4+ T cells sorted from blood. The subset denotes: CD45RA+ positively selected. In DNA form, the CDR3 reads TGTGCCTGGAGTGTAGGGGGGGGTACTCAGCCCCAGCATTTT. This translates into CAWSVGGGTQPQHF. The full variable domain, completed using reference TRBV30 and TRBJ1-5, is SQTIHQWPATLVQPVGSPLSLECTVEGTSNPNLYWYRQAAGRGLQLLFYSVGIGQISSEVPQNLSASRPQDRQFILSSKKLLLSDSGFYLCAWSVGGGTQPQHFGDGTRLSIL.